This T cell receptor (beta chain) stems from a study of cytomegalovirus exposure and HLA in healthy donors. Study context: An earlier analysis found fewer than 140 million unique TCR beta sequences from 150 million to 200 million T cells. Findings and caveats of the study: Segments of the TCR beta V type were, in most cases, productive about 90% or about 30% of the time in an earlier analysis. A few V segments could not be told apart, such as TRBV6-2 and TRBV6-3, and were left out.

This PCR relied on a set of 60 Vbeta primers and 13 Jbeta primers. Sequenced by immunoSEQ multiplex PCR; TCRdb stores in-frame clones only, minus some. The table shows about 150,000 clones, with over 80% occurring only once. In the case of this clone: Antigen specificity is unknown.

Germline-derived CDR1 and CDR2 are SNHLY and FYNNEI. V lost 8 bases to trimming and J lost 1 base; unmatched junction nucleotides: 6. The CDR3 loop spans 15 amino acids. Sequenced input: PBMCs. This sequence originates from a woman aged 18-29 years in good health and CMV-seronegative. J is TRBJ2-1 and V is TRBV2, with TRBD2 matching 9 bases. CDR3 coding DNA: TGTGCCAGCGCAGCTAGCGGGGCATCCTACAATGAGCAGTTCTTC. It codes for CASAASGASYNEQFF.